This T cell receptor (beta chain) was sequenced during a study of blood T cell repertoires in COVID-19. The CDR3 is made up of 14 amino acids. V lost 3 bases to trimming and J lost 6 bases, with 11 bases between them. Germline-derived CDR1 and CDR2 are MDHEN and SYDVKM. Sequenced by immunoSEQ multiplex PCR; TCRdb stores in-frame clones only, minus some. The sample lists hundreds of thousands of clones; 70% to 90% were seen once. The sequenced material came from PBMCs or T cells enriched from blood (not recorded which). The chain combines TRBV28 with TRBJ1-4; a weak D match, TRBD1 (5 bases). This clonotype was sampled from a woman between 35 and 50 years old with acute COVID-19. The CDR3 DNA sequence: TGTGCCAGCAGTTTTGCGGGGGGAGATGAAAAACTGTTTTTT. Protein sequence: CASSFAGGDEKLFF.